The present entry profiles one T cell receptor (beta chain) with its context. These data originate in a study of OX40 agonist ivuxolimab in advanced cancers. About the research overall: Earlier anti-PD-1, anti-PD-L1 or anti-CTLA-4 therapy was permitted; less than 50% had received some.

Data came from immunoSEQ multiplex PCR; TCRdb stores just in-frame clones and leaves some out. The sample has 70,000 or so clones, roughly 84% seen once; the top ten hold roughly 0.85%. This CDR3 is built from 15 residues. V was clipped by 3 bases and J by 0 bases, with 12 bases between them. The V gene's germline CDR1 is SGHNT and CDR2 YYREEE (reference sequence). The material sequenced was CD4+ or CD8+ T cells sorted from blood, taken in a trial of the OX40 agonist ivuxolimab. This sequence joins TRBV5-4 and TRBJ2-5; D is perhaps TRBD2 (5 bases). The sequence came from an adult with an advanced solid tumor such as melanoma, head and neck, liver or kidney cancer. CDR3 sequence (DNA): TGTGCCAGCAGCTCCACCCCGGGAAACCAAGAGACCCAGTACTTC. As protein: CASSSTPGNQETQYF.